This TCR beta chain was retrieved from a study of T cells in Graves' hyperthyroidism and ophthalmopathy. Broader study findings: Among thyroid clonotypes expanded above 0.001, most also appeared in blood.

Uncontrolled infections, other autoimmune diseases, pregnancy or lactation led to exclusion of patients. Thyroid ultrasound, orbital computed tomography, clinical symptoms, and serum thyroxine and TRAb underpinned diagnoses. V dropped 1 base and J dropped 10 bases, with 22 bases sitting between them. From germline, CDR1 is SEHNR and CDR2 FQNEAQ (reference sequence). The CDR3 has 17 residues. This clonotype has more than one count but fewer than ten. Its antigen is undetermined. Amplification yielded TCR beta CDR3 regions, with RNA transcripts as the source. When the TCR CDR3 underwent first-round RT-PCR, the HTBI primer set was used. TCRdb fed the multiplex PCR reads into MiXCR, producing one record per CDR3 protein. Here the sample spans hundreds of thousands of distinct CDR3 sequences, roughly an eighth being singletons.

The clonotype was recovered from a woman in her thirties or forties with Graves' ophthalmopathy. The chain employs TRBV7-9 and TRBJ2-2; TRBD1 might be the D (6 bases). Specimen: blood. This CDR3 reads CASSLGQVGGRTKELFF. DNA of the CDR3: TGTGCCAGCAGCTTAGGGCAGGTTGGGGGCCGAACGAAGGAGCTGTTTTTT.